The 2 T cell receptor beta chains below come from one sample, sequenced in a study of tumor-infiltrating lymphocytes in primary liver carcinoma. Co-extracted RNA and DNA came from about 19-30 mg of unsorted bulk tissue. Total RNA (roughly 530 ng) served as template for TCR beta cDNA synthesis primed by a constant-region primer. It was through three nested multiplex PCR rounds of slightly modified ARM-PCR that TCR beta libraries arose. A C-beta reverse primer and TRBV1-TRBV30 forward primers served in each of the first two PCR rounds, at about 10 cycles apiece. Using its own MiXCR run on the multiplex PCR reads, TCRdb lists one record per CDR3 protein. The table records around 50,000 distinct CDR3 sequences, 60% to 75% of them present only once. Sequencing was carried out using liver tumor tissue from sampling region 3. The sample's subset: tumor region T3, left-lateral pole. The receptors derive from a man aged 40-49 years with primary liver carcinoma and hepatitis B virus infection.

Regarding this clonotype: No conserved phenylalanine or tryptophan ends this CDR3, so it is likely a read error. Because the CDR3's place on the DNA is in doubt, the DNA is left out and the CDR3 is given as listed by TCRdb. Here the CDR3 reads CVSSLAGGTEAFA. This chain links TRBV11-3 with TRBJ1-1; TRBD1, the table's D call, was not compared with the DNA. Germline V gene sequence: CDR1 SGHNT, CDR2 YENEEA. The CDR3 comprises 13 residues, both ends counted.

Remarks on this clonotype: A junction end diverges from the germline sequence, so it may reflect a read error. The chain couples TRBV13 to TRBJ2-7; D gene ambiguous. Germline-derived CDR1 and CDR2 are PRHDT and FYEKMQ (reference sequence). The CDR3 contains 11 residues. The DNA for the CDR3 is TGTCCCAGCAGCTTACGCGGTAAGCAGTACTTC. Protein: CPSSLRGKQYF. The full variable domain, in which reference TRBV13 and TRBJ2-7 provide the parts outside the CDR3, is AAGVIQSPRHLIKEKRETATLKCYPIPRHDTVYWYQQGPGQDPQFLISFYEKMQSDKGSIPDRFSAQQFSDYHSELNMSSLELGDSALYFCPSSLRGKQYFGPGTRLTVT.